The T cell receptor beta chain described here comes from a study of blood T cell repertoires in COVID-19. Study details: From the United States, Italy and Spain came samples of acute and convalescent COVID-19. PBMCs, B-cell-depleted T cells, or T cells were the source of the cDNA or gDNA that made up the material.

In the authors' methods: How many nucleated cells were present was estimated from reference gene primer amplification. Sequencing used immunoSEQ multiplex PCR; TCRdb keeps in-frame clones, though not all of them. Clone size and V and J calls were adopted from that table, with D and trimming inferred from the DNA. The sample carries 80,000 to 100,000 clones, 75% to 90% recorded once. Sequencing used peripheral blood. This receptor was obtained from a human donor with active COVID-19. The donor label of this sample is uncertain.

The CDR3 loop reads CASSALRAAGELFF. CDR3 coding DNA: TGTGCCAGTAGTGCACTACGAGCAGCCGGGGAGCTGTTTTTT. The chain recombines TRBV19 with TRBJ2-2; D is unresolved. The germline V gene has CDR1 LNHDA and CDR2 SQIVND (reference sequence). This CDR3 has 14 amino acids. Trimming removed 5 bases at V and 6 bases at J, with 13 bases between.